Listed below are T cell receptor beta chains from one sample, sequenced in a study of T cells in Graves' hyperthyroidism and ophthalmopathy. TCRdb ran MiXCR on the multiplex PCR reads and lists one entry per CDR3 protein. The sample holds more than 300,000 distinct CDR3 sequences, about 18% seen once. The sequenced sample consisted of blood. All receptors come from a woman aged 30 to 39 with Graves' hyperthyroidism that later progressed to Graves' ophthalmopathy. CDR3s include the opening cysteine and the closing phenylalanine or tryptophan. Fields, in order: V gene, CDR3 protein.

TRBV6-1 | CASSELGTGGTGELFF
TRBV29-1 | CSVGRRGGTDTQYF
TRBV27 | CASSLGLVDTQYF
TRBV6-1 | CASSPPSTGMGGYTF
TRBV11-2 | CASSWGLAGGHGGELFF
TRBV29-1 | CSVTSGQGTYEQYF
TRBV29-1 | CSVEPLGLAMSNEQFF
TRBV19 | CASKGQGAVGELFF
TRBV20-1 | CSARDPSRNEQFF
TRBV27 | CASSFTGPDEQYF
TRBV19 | CASSIAYESSYNEQFF